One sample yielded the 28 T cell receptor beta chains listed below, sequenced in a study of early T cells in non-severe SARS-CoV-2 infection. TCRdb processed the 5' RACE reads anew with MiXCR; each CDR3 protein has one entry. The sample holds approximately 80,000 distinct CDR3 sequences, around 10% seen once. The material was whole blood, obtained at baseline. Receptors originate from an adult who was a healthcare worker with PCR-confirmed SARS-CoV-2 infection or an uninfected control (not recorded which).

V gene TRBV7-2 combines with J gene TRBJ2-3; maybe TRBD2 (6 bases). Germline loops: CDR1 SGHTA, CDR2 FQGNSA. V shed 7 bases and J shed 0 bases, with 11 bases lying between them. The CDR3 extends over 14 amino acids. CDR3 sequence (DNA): TGTGCCAGCATGCGGGACCCTAGCACAGATACGCAGTATTTT. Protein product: CASMRDPSTDTQYF.

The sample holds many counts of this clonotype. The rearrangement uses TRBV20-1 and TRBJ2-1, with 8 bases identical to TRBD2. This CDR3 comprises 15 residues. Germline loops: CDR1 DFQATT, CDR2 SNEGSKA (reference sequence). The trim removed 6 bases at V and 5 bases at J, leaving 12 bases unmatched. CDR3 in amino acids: CSANKLAALDNEQFF. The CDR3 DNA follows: TGCAGTGCCAATAAACTAGCGGCTCTTGACAATGAGCAGTTCTTC.

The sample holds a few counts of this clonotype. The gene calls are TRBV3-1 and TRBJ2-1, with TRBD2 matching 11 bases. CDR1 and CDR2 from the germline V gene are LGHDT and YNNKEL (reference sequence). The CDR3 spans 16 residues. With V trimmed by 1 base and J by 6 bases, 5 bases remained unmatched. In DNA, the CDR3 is TGTGCCAGCAGCCAAGGAAGGGGGACTAGCGGCAATGAGCAGTTCTTC. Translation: CASSQGRGTSGNEQFF.

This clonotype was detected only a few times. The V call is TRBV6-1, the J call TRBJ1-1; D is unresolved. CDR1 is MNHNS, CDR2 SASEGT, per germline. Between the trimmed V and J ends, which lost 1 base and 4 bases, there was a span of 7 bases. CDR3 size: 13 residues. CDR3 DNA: TGTGCCAGCAGTGAAGTCCGGGCCACTGAAGCTTTCTTT. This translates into CASSEVRATEAFF.

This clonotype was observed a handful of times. CDR3 nucleotides: TGTGCCAGCAGCTTAGTTCTTTTGCGGGGGGGCCGAGTACAAGAGACCCAGTACTTC. The encoded protein is CASSLVLLRGGRVQETQYF. This rearrangement joins TRBV7-8 to TRBJ2-5; 9 bases match TRBD2. Germline trimming cut 1 base from V and 2 bases from J; bases unmatched to any gene: 14. The germline gives CDR1 SGHVS, CDR2 FQNEAQ. This CDR3 region has 19 residues.

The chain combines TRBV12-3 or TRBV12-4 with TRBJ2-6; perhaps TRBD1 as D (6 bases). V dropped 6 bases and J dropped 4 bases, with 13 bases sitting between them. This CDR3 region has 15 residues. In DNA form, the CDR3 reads TGTGCCAGCAGGACCCAGGGGACAGGGGCCAACGTCCTGACTTTC. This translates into CASRTQGTGANVLTF.

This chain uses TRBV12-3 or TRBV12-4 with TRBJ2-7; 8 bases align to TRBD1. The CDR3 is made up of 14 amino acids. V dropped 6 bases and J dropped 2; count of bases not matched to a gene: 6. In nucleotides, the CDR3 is TGTGCCAGCAGAAAACAGGGGGAGGCCTACGAGCAGTACTTC. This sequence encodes CASRKQGEAYEQYF.

In DNA, the CDR3 is TGTGCCAGCAGCCAAGACCCCGGGACTTTCCAAGAGACCCAGTACTTC. Protein sequence: CASSQDPGTFQETQYF. This chain uses TRBV4-2 with TRBJ2-5; TRBD2 might be the D (6 bases). V was shortened by 0 bases and J by 1 base, with 12 bases between the two germline ends. The CDR3 covers 16 residues. Germline CDR1 reads LGHNA; CDR2 reads YNFKEQ.

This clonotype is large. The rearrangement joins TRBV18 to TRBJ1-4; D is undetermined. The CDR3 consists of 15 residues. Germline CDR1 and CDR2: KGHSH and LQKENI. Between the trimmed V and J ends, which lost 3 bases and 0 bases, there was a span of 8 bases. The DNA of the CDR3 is TGTGCCAGCTCACCGGACGGTGCAACTAATGAAAAACTGTTTTTT. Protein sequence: CASSPDGATNEKLFF. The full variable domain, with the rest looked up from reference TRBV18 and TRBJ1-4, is NAGVMQNPRHLVRRRGQEARLRCSPMKGHSHVYWYRQLPEEGLKFMVYLQKENIIDESGMPKERFSAEFPKEGPSILRIQQVVRGDSAAYFCASSPDGATNEKLFFGSGTQLSVL.

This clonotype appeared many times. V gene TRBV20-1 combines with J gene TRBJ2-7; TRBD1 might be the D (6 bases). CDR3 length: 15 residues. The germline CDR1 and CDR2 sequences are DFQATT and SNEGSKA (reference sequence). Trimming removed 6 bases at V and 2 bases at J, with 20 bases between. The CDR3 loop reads CSAGKGEQDAYEQYF. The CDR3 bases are TGCAGTGCGGGAAAGGGGGAGCAGGACGCCTACGAGCAGTACTTC.

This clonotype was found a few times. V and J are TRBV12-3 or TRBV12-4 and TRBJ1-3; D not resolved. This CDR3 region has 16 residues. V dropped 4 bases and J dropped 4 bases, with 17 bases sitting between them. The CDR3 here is CASSSGPNSRGNTIYF. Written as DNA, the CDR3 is TGTGCCAGCAGTTCCGGACCGAACAGCCGCGGAAACACCATATATTTT.

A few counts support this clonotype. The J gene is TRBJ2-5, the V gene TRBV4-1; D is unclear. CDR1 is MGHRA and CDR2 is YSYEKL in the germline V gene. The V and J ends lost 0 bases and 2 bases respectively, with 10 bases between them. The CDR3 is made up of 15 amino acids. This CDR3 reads CASSQDRRLQETQYF. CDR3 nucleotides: TGCGCCAGCAGCCAAGATCGGCGTTTACAAGAGACCCAGTACTTC.

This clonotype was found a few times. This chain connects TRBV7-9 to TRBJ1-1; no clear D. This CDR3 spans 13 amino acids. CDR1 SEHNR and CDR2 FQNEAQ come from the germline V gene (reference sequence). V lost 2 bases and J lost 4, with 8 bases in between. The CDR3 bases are TGTGCCAGCAGCTTAAGGTCTCGCACTGAAGCTTTCTTT. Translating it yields CASSLRSRTEAFF.

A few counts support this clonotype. The DNA for the CDR3 is TGCGCCAGCAGCCAGGACGGGGACACCTCCGTCGGTGAGCAGTTCTTC. Encoded protein: CASSQDGDTSVGEQFF. V gene TRBV4-3 combines with J gene TRBJ2-1; D might be TRBD1 (6 bases). The V gene's germline CDR1 is LGHNA and CDR2 YSLEER. The length of the CDR3 is 16 residues. Trimming pared 3 bases from V and 9 bases from J, leaving 21 bases between.

CDR3 nucleotides: TGTGCCAGCAGTGAAACCGGGACAGGGAGGGATGAGCAGTTCTTC. Protein product: CASSETGTGRDEQFF. The chain joins TRBV25-1 to TRBJ2-1, with 9 bases aligning to TRBD1. Germline CDR1 MGHDK, CDR2 SYGVNS. V dropped 2 bases and J dropped 8; count of bases not matched to a gene: 7. The CDR3 has 15 amino acids. Combining the CDR3 with reference TRBV25-1 and TRBJ2-1 gives the whole variable domain EADIYQTPRYLVIGTGKKITLECSQTMGHDKMYWYQQDPGMELHLIHYSYGVNSTEKGDLSSESTVSRIRTEHFPLTLESARPSHTSQYLCASSETGTGRDEQFFGPGTRLTVL.

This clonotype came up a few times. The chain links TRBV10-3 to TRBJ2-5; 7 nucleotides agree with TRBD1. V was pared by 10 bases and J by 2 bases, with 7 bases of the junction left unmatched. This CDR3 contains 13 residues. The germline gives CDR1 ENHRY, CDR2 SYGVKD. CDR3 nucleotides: TGTGCCACCCAGGGGGTACCACAAGAGACCCAGTACTTC. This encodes CATQGVPQETQYF.

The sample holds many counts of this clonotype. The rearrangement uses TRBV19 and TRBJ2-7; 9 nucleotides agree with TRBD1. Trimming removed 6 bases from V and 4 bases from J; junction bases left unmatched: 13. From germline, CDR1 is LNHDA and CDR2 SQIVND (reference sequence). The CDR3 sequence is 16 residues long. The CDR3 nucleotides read TGTGCCAGTAGCTACCTTCTGGGACAGGGATTGTACGAGCAGTACTTC. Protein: CASSYLLGQGLYEQYF. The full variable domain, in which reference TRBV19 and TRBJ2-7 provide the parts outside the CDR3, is DGGITQSPKYLFRKEGQNVTLSCEQNLNHDAMYWYRQDPGQGLRLIYYSQIVNDFQKGDIAEGYSVSREKKESFPLTVTSAQKNPTAFYLCASSYLLGQGLYEQYFGPGTRLTVT.

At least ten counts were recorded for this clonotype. Here the CDR3 DNA reads TGCGCCAGCAGCTTGGACGCAACTAATGAAAAACTGTTTTTT. This translates into CASSLDATNEKLFF. The J gene is TRBJ1-4, the V gene TRBV5-1; unclear D gene. This CDR3 comprises 14 residues. Trimming took off 0 bases at V and 0 bases at J, with 3 bases between the two ends. The germline V gene encodes CDR1 SGHRS and CDR2 YFSETQ.

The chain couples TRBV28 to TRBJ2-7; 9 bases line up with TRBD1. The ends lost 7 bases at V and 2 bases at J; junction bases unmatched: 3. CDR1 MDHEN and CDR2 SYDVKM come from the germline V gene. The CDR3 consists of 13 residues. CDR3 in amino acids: CASIDRGTYEQYF. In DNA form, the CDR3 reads TGTGCCAGCATAGACAGGGGGACCTACGAGCAGTACTTC.

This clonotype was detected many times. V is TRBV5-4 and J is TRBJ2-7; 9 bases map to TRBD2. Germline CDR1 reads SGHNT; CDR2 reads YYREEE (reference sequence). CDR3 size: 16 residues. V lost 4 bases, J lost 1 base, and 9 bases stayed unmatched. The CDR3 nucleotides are TGTGCCAGCAGCCCCGACGGCGGGGGGGCATCCTACGAGCAGTACTTC. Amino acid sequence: CASSPDGGGASYEQYF.

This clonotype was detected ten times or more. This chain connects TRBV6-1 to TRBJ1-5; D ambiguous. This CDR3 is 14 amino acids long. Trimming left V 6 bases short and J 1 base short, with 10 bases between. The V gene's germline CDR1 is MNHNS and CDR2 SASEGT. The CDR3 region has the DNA TGTGCCAGCAGCGGAGGGTGGAGCAATCAGCCCCAGCATTTT. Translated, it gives CASSGGWSNQPQHF.

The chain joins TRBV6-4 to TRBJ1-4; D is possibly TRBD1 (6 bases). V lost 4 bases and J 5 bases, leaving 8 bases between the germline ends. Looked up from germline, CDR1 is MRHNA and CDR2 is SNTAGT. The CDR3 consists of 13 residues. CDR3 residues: CASSADRNEKLFF. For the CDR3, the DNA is TGTGCCAGCAGTGCGGACAGAAATGAAAAACTGTTTTTT.

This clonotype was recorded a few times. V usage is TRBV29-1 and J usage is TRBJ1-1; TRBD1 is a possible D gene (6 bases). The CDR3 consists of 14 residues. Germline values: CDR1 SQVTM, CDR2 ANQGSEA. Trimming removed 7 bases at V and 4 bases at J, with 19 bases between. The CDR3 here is CSAKEGGTSTEAFF. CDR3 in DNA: TGCAGCGCAAAAGAAGGGGGGACTAGCACTGAAGCTTTCTTT.

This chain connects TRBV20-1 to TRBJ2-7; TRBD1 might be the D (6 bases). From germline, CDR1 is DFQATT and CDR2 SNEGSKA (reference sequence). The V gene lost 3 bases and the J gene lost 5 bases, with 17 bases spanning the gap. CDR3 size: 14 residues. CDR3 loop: CSASNPGQRNEQYF. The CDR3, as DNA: TGCAGTGCTAGTAATCCAGGACAGAGGAACGAGCAGTACTTC.

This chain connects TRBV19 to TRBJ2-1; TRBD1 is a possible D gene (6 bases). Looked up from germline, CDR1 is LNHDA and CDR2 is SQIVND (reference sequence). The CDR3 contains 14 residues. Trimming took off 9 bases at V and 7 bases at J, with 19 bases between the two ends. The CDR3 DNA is TGTGCCAGCCGAAAACAGGGTAGGATAAATGAGCAGTTCTTC. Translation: CASRKQGRINEQFF.

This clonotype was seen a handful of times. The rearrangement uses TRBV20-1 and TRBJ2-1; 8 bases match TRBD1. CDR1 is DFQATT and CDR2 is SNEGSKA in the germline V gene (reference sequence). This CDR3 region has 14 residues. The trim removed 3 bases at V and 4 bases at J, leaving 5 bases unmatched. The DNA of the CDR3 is TGCAGTGCTAGGGGACAGGAGGGATACAATGAGCAGTTCTTC. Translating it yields CSARGQEGYNEQFF.

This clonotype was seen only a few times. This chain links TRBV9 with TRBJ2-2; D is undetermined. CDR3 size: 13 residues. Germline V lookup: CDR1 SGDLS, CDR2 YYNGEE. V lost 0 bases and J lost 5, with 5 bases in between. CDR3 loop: CASSVGQTGELFF. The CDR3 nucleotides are TGTGCCAGCAGCGTAGGGCAAACCGGGGAGCTGTTTTTT.

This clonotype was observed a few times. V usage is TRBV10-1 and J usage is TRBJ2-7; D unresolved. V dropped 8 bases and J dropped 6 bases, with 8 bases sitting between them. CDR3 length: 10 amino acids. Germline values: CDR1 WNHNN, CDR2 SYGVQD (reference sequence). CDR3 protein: CASPELEQYF. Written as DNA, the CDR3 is TGCGCCAGCCCCGAGCTCGAGCAGTACTTC.